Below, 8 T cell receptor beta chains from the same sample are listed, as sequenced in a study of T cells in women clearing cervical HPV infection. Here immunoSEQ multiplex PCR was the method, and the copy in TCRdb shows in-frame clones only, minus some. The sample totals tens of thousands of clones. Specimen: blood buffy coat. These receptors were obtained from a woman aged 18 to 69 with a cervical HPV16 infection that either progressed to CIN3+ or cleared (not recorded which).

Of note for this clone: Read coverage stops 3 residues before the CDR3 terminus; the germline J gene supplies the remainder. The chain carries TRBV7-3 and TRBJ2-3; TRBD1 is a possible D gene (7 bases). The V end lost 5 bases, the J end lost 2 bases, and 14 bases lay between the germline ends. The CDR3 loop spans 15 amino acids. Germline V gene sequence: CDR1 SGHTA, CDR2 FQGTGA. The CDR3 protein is CASSQGGPNTDTQYF. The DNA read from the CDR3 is TGTGCCAGCAGCCAGGGGGGCCCCAACACAGATACG.

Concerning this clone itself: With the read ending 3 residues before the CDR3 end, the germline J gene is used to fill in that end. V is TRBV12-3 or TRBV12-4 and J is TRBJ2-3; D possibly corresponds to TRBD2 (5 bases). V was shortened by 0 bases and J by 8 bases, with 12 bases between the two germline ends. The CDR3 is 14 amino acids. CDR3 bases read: TGTGCCAGCAGTTTAGCCACTAGTCTGGGTACG. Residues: CASSLATSLGT. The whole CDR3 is CASSLATSLGTQYF.

The CDR3 spells CASSSGVGSNQPQHF. CDR3 DNA, as far as it was read: TGTGCCAGCAGCTCAGGGGTGGGAAGCAATCAGCCC. This sequence joins TRBV11-2 and TRBJ1-5, with D perhaps TRBD1 (6 bases). From the germline J gene comes the end of the CDR3, since the read stops 3 residues before it. V was cut by 4 bases and J by 1 base, with 11 bases left in between. CDR1 and CDR2 (germline): SGHAT, FQNNGV. The CDR3 sequence is 15 residues long.

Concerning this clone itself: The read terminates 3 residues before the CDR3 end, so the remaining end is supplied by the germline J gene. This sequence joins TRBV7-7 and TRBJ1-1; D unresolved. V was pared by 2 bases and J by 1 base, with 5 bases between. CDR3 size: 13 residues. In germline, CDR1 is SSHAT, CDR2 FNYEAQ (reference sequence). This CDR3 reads CASSLSRNTEAFF. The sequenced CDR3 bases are TGTGCCAGCAGCTTATCCCGGAACACTGAA.

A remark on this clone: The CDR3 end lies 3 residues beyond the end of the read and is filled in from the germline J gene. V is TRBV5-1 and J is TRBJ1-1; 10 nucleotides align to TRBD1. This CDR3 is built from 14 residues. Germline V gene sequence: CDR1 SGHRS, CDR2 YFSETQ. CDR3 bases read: TGCGCCAGCAGCTTGAATCCCGACAGGGGGCAA. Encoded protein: CASSLNPDRGQ. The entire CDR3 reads CASSLNPDRGQAFF.

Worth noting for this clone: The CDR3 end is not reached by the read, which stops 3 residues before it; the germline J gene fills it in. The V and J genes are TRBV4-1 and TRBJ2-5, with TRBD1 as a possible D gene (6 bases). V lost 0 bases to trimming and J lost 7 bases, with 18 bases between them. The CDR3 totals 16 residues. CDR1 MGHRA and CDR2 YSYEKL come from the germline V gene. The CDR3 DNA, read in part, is TGCGCCAGCAGCCAAGATCTGGGCCGAGGGGGAATGACC. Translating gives CASSQDLGRGGMT. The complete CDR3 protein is CASSQDLGRGGMTQYF.

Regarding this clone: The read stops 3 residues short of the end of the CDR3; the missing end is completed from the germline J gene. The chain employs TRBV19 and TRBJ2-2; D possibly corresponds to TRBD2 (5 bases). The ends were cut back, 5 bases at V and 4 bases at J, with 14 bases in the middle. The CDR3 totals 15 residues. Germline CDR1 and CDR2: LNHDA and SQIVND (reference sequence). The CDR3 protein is CASSGLRKGTGELFF. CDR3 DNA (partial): TGTGCCAGTAGTGGACTCCGAAAGGGCACCGGGGAG.

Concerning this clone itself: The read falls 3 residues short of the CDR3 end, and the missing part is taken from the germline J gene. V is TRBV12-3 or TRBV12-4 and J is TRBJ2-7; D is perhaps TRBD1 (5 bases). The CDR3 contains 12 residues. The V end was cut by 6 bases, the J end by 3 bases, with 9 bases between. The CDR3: CASSPDSYEQYF. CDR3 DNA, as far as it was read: TGTGCCAGCAGCCCCGACAGCTACGAG.